Detailed here is one TCR beta chain. Assay used: immunoSEQ multiplex PCR; TCRdb lists only in-frame clones, some missing. Seen here are roughly 9,500 clones, approximately 72% observed once, and the top ten hold roughly 4.5%. This sample is part of a study of neoadjuvant anti-PD-1 for oral cavity cancer. Germline V lookup: CDR1 GTSNPN, CDR2 SVGIG (reference sequence). This CDR3 is built from 15 residues. The V and J ends lost 2 bases and 0 bases respectively, with 11 bases between them. Time point: after neoadjuvant nivolumab, at surgical resection. Patients had newly diagnosed, untreated stage II-IVA oral cavity squamous cell carcinoma.

The source of this sequence is a person between 40 and 85 years old with oral cavity squamous cell carcinoma. The sequenced sample was PBMCs, obtained after nivolumab (anti-PD-1) treatment. V usage is TRBV30 and J usage is TRBJ1-5; the D is unclear. Written as DNA, the CDR3 is TGTGCCTGGAGTACCCACAAGGGTAGCAATCAGCCCCAGCATTTT. Its translation: CAWSTHKGSNQPQHF.